A selection of T cell receptor beta chains follows, all from one sample in a study of blood T cells in healthy people across ages. TCRdb re-analysed the 5' RACE reads in MiXCR, keeping a single row per CDR3 protein. The sample carries around 500,000 distinct CDR3 sequences, about 28% recorded once. These data were also filed under a second study, of T cells of mothers and their children.

The sample was blood. The receptor set was obtained from a boy aged 2-9 years in good health. The CDR3 runs from the conserved cysteine through the conserved F or W. The D gene is left open where the match is weak. Clone size is not always given. Where it is, it says once, few, many or a class for expanded clones.

.	.	TRBV5-1	TRBJ2-5	TGCGCCAGCAGCCAGCCGGAGACAGCCGCAAAAGAGACCCAGTACTTC	CASSQPETAAKETQYF
few	.	TRBV5-5	TRBJ2-7	TGTGCCAGCAGCTTGTTGGTCAGGGTTGGCTACGAGCAGTACTTC	CASSLLVRVGYEQYF
.	TRBD1	TRBV4-2	TRBJ2-2	TGTGCCAGCAGCCAAGAGAAGGGGGCCAACACCGGGGAGCTGTTTTTT	CASSQEKGANTGELFF
few	TRBD1	TRBV7-2	TRBJ1-4	TGTGCCAGCAGCTTAGGAGACAGGGGCTCCTTTAATGAAAAACTGTTTTTT	CASSLGDRGSFNEKLFF
.	.	TRBV7-2	TRBJ2-7	TGTGCCAGCAGCTTCAGTGGGGACTACGAGCAGTACTTC	CASSFSGDYEQYF
many	TRBD2	TRBV20-1	TRBJ2-2	TGCAGTGCCCGACGACTAGCGGCGAACACCGGGGAGCTGTTTTTT	CSARRLAANTGELFF
.	.	TRBV9	TRBJ2-7	TGTGCCAGCAGTCCCCGTCCCCCCGAGCAGTACTTC	CASSPRPPEQYF
.	TRBD2	TRBV27	TRBJ2-5	TGTGCCAGCAGTGATAGCGGGGCGGCCTTGTCGGCCCAGTACTTT	CASSDSGAALSAQYF
.	TRBD1	TRBV7-2	TRBJ2-2	TGTGCCAGCAGCTTACGACAGGGCAAGACCGGGGAGCTGTTTTTT	CASSLRQGKTGELFF
.	.	TRBV25-1	TRBJ1-2	TGTGCCAGCAGTGAAGGTGGACGGGGGAACTATGGCTACACCTTC	CASSEGGRGNYGYTF
.	.	TRBV20-1	TRBJ1-1	TGCAGTGCTAGGGTTCCAGGGGTGACTGAAGCTTTCTTT	CSARVPGVTEAFF
.	.	TRBV6-6	TRBJ1-4	TGTGCCAGCAGTTACTCGACAGTGGAGGGGGAAAAACTGTTTTTT	CASSYSTVEGEKLFF
.	TRBD1	TRBV20-1	TRBJ2-7	TGCAGCGCTCTGACAGGGAAGTTCCACGGGCAGTACTTC	CSALTGKFHGQYF
.	TRBD2	TRBV6-5	TRBJ2-1	TGTGCCAGCAGCCAAAGCGGGGGGGCCACTAATGAGCAGTTCTTC	CASSQSGGATNEQFF
.	.	TRBV7-8	TRBJ1-2	TGTGCCAGCAGTTTAGGGGGAAAGCACTATGGCTACACCTTC	CASSLGGKHYGYTF
.	.	TRBV27	TRBJ1-6	TGTGCCAGCAGTTTATCGATCGGCAGGGGATCACCCCTCCACTTT	CASSLSIGRGSPLHF
many	.	TRBV10-3	TRBJ2-6	TGTGCCACAGCCGGGGCCAACGTCCTGACTTTC	CATAGANVLTF
few	.	TRBV6-5	TRBJ1-4	TGTGCCAGCAGTTCAGGGTGGAGGGAAAAACTGTTTTTT	CASSSGWREKLFF
.	.	TRBV20-1	TRBJ2-5	TGCAGTGCTAGAGATCCGAACTATGGGCTTGAGCAGTACTTC	CSARDPNYGLEQYF
few	TRBD1	TRBV7-8	TRBJ1-1	TGTGCCAGCAGCTACCGACAGGGGGCAGCTGAAGCTTTCTTT	CASSYRQGAAEAFF
.	TRBD1	TRBV18	TRBJ1-1	TGTGCCAGCTCACCACGACATGCGGGACAGGGAAACACTGAAGCTTTCTTT	CASSPRHAGQGNTEAFF
few	TRBD2	TRBV29-1	TRBJ2-7	TGCAGCGTTGACCTAGCGGGAGGTTACGAGCAGTACTTC	CSVDLAGGYEQYF
.	.	TRBV20-1	TRBJ2-7	TGCAGTGCAAAGAAGGCGGCAACCCCTATCGAGCAGTACTTC	CSAKKAATPIEQYF
.	.	TRBV4-1	TRBJ1-2	TGCGCCAGCAGCCAAGTTTTCCGGTTCCATGGCTACACCTTC	CASSQVFRFHGYTF
.	.	TRBV25-1	TRBJ2-7	TGTGCCAGCAGAGGTGCCTACGAGCAGTACTTC	CASRGAYEQYF
.	.	TRBV12-3/TRBV12-4	TRBJ2-5	TGTGCCAGCAGTTTAGCCCGGGTGGGACCTCAAGAGACCCAGTACTTC	CASSLARVGPQETQYF
.	.	TRBV20-1	TRBJ2-7	TGCAGTGCAGCGGCAGGGGGGTCCTACGAGCAGTACTTC	CSAAAGGSYEQYF
few	.	TRBV10-3	TRBJ2-7	TGTGCCATCAGTGGGGACTTAGGGTTTGCCGAGCAGTACTTC	CAISGDLGFAEQYF
.	TRBD2	TRBV20-1	TRBJ2-5	TGCAGTGCTAGAGTCATGGGGCGGGAGGAGACCCAGTACTTC	CSARVMGREETQYF
few	.	TRBV4-1	TRBJ1-1	TGCGCCAGCAGCCACACACCGGGCGCTGAAGCTTTCTTT	CASSHTPGAEAFF
.	TRBD1	TRBV20-1	TRBJ2-7	TGCAGTGCCCGACCGACAGGGCCCGAGCAGTACTTC	CSARPTGPEQYF
.	TRBD2	TRBV2	TRBJ2-7	TGTGCCAGCAGGCGAACCGGGACTACCTCCCGGTTGGACGAGCAGTACTTC	CASRRTGTTSRLDEQYF
.	.	TRBV11-2	TRBJ2-1	TGTGCCAGCAGCTTATGGATAGCGACCTACAATGAGCAGTTCTTC	CASSLWIATYNEQFF
.	.	TRBV7-2	TRBJ1-1	TGTGCCAGCAGCCAAACTGTGGGATTGAACACTGAAGCTTTCTTT	CASSQTVGLNTEAFF
few	TRBD1	TRBV6-1	TRBJ2-7	TGTGCCAGCAGTCTAGCTACTGGGACAGTGGGGGCCTACGAGCAGTACTTC	CASSLATGTVGAYEQYF
few	TRBD1	TRBV5-1	TRBJ1-1	TGCGCCAGCAGCTTCGGACAGGTAGTTGGGAACACTGAAGCTTTCTTT	CASSFGQVVGNTEAFF
.	.	TRBV7-9	TRBJ2-3	TGTGCCAGCAGCTGGGGTTCGGGGGATACGCAGTATTTT	CASSWGSGDTQYF
few	.	TRBV6-2/TRBV6-3	TRBJ1-1	TGTGCCAGCACCAAGGGGGATTACACTGAAGCTTTCTTT	CASTKGDYTEAFF
few	.	TRBV20-1	TRBJ1-4	TGCAGTGCTCCCCACCCAGGGTGGCAAAATGAAAAACTGTTTTTT	CSAPHPGWQNEKLFF
.	.	TRBV20-1	TRBJ1-1	TGCAGTGCTAGAGATGGGAGACTAAGCACTGAAGCTTTCTTT	CSARDGRLSTEAFF
.	TRBD2	TRBV20-1	TRBJ2-4	TGCAGTGGATCCCCGGGACTAGCGGGTTATTGGGGCAAAAACATTCCGTACTTC	CSGSPGLAGYWGKNIPYF
once	.	TRBV7-9	TRBJ2-1	TGTGCCAGCAGCTCTAGCGTTGAGGGGGAGAAGTTCTTC	CASSSSVEGEKFF
once	.	TRBV12-3/TRBV12-4	TRBJ1-2	TGTGCCAGCAGTCCGCACCGGGAAGGCACCGGCACCTTC	CASSPHREGTGTF
few	TRBD2	TRBV9	TRBJ2-5	TGTGCCAGCAGCGACGGGACTACTATACAAGAGACCCAGTACTTC	CASSDGTTIQETQYF
few	.	TRBV4-2	TRBJ2-4	TGTGCCAGCAGCCCCGGAGGCTCTGGGGCCAAAAACATTCAGTACTTC	CASSPGGSGAKNIQYF